This is a list of T cell receptor beta chains from one sample in a study of T cell responses to AZD1222 COVID-19 vaccine. TCRdb keeps only in-frame clones here, not all; method: immunoSEQ multiplex PCR. The repertoire has about 150,000 clones, approximately 88% of them found once; the top ten carry around 2.1%. Specimen: peripheral blood, collected on day 0 of AZD1222 vaccination. The receptors here all came from an adult in good health. Both conserved end residues are part of each CDR3. A D gene is named only where the DNA matches it firmly. Size is omitted from some rows. Given values are once, few, many or a class for expanded clones.

J gene: TRBJ1-5
V gene: TRBV7-2
D gene: -
clone size: once
CDR3 DNA: TGTGCCAGCAGCATTAGGGGGGCAGGGATTACGCATCAGCCCCAGCATTTT
CDR3 protein: CASSIRGAGITHQPQHF

J gene: TRBJ1-2
V gene: TRBV2
D gene: -
clone size: -
CDR3 DNA: TGTGCCAGCACCCAAACGGGTCTGGGGAATGGCTACACCTTC
CDR3 protein: CASTQTGLGNGYTF

J gene: TRBJ1-2
V gene: TRBV14
D gene: -
clone size: -
CDR3 DNA: TGTGCCAGCAGCCAAGATCTGCGGACGGATATTATACTAAATGGCTACACCTTC
CDR3 protein: CASSQDLRTDIILNGYTF

J gene: TRBJ2-7
V gene: TRBV5-1
D gene: TRBD1
clone size: few
CDR3 DNA: TGCGCCAGCAGACCAGGGGGAGCCTACGAGCAGTACTTC
CDR3 protein: CASRPGGAYEQYF

J gene: TRBJ1-3
V gene: TRBV4-3
D gene: -
clone size: -
CDR3 DNA: TGCGCCAGCAGCAGGATCTTGAGGGGTGTGGGAAACACCATATATTTT
CDR3 protein: CASSRILRGVGNTIYF

J gene: TRBJ2-2
V gene: TRBV19
D gene: -
clone size: few
CDR3 DNA: TGTGCCAGTAGCGGGGGCGGCGGGGAGCTGTTTTTT
CDR3 protein: CASSGGGGELFF

J gene: TRBJ1-3
V gene: TRBV7-2
D gene: -
clone size: -
CDR3 DNA: TGTGCCAGCAGCTTCGAGGGAAACTCTGGAAACACCATATATTTT
CDR3 protein: CASSFEGNSGNTIYF

J gene: TRBJ2-3
V gene: TRBV19
D gene: -
clone size: -
CDR3 DNA: TGTGCCAGTAGAGTCCCCGGGGCCGGCACAGATACGCAGTATTTT
CDR3 protein: CASRVPGAGTDTQYF

J gene: TRBJ2-2
V gene: TRBV6-4
D gene: TRBD2
clone size: -
CDR3 DNA: TGTGCCAGCCTTTGGCGGGAGAGGACCGGGGAGCTGTTTTTT
CDR3 protein: CASLWRERTGELFF

J gene: TRBJ2-1
V gene: TRBV7-3
D gene: -
clone size: -
CDR3 DNA: TGTGCCAGCAGCTTCAGATCGCAGGGGACGGCTGAGCAGTTCTTC
CDR3 protein: CASSFRSQGTAEQFF

J gene: TRBJ2-7
V gene: TRBV7-6
D gene: -
clone size: -
CDR3 DNA: TGTGCCAGCAGCTTAAGTTCCGTCTCCTACGAGCAGTACTTC
CDR3 protein: CASSLSSVSYEQYF

J gene: TRBJ2-5
V gene: TRBV3-1/TRBV3-2
D gene: -
clone size: -
CDR3 DNA: TGTGCCAGCAGCCAAGGTGGCCTAACCAAAGAGACCCAGTACTTC
CDR3 protein: CASSQGGLTKETQYF

J gene: TRBJ2-3
V gene: TRBV20-1
D gene: -
clone size: -
CDR3 DNA: TGCAGTGCTCCCTCGGAGGGTACGCAGTATTTT
CDR3 protein: CSAPSEGTQYF

J gene: TRBJ1-2
V gene: TRBV7-9
D gene: -
clone size: -
CDR3 DNA: TGTGCCAGCAGCTTATTATCGGGCGGTGGCTACACCTTC
CDR3 protein: CASSLLSGGGYTF

J gene: TRBJ2-7
V gene: TRBV9
D gene: TRBD2
clone size: -
CDR3 DNA: TGTGCCAGCAGCGCCCGGGGGGGTACCTACGAGCAGTACTTC
CDR3 protein: CASSARGGTYEQYF

J gene: TRBJ1-2
V gene: TRBV28
D gene: -
clone size: -
CDR3 DNA: TGTGCCAGCAGCCTCTTCGGGCATGGCTACACCTTC
CDR3 protein: CASSLFGHGYTF

J gene: TRBJ2-7
V gene: TRBV5-6
D gene: TRBD1
clone size: -
CDR3 DNA: TGTGCCAGCAGCTTAACCGGGACAGGGGGCGGAGAGCAGTACTTC
CDR3 protein: CASSLTGTGGGEQYF

J gene: TRBJ2-3
V gene: TRBV15
D gene: TRBD2
clone size: -
CDR3 DNA: TGTGCCACCAGCAGACCGACTAGCGGGAGGCGAGATACGCAGTATTTT
CDR3 protein: CATSRPTSGRRDTQYF

J gene: TRBJ1-5
V gene: TRBV7-3
D gene: -
clone size: -
CDR3 DNA: TGTGCCAGCAGCAAGGGTTTCAATCAGCCCCAGCATTTT
CDR3 protein: CASSKGFNQPQHF

J gene: TRBJ1-5
V gene: TRBV3-1/TRBV3-2
D gene: TRBD1
clone size: once
CDR3 DNA: TGTGCCAGCAGCCAAGCAGCGGGACAGCGAAATCAGCCCCAGCATTTT
CDR3 protein: CASSQAAGQRNQPQHF

J gene: TRBJ2-2
V gene: TRBV3-1/TRBV3-2
D gene: -
clone size: -
CDR3 DNA: TGTGCCAGCAGCCAAGAGACCGGGATAAGTACCGGGGAGCTGTTTTTT
CDR3 protein: CASSQETGISTGELFF

J gene: TRBJ1-4
V gene: TRBV4-3
D gene: -
clone size: -
CDR3 DNA: TGCGCCAGCAGCCAAGTTCCACAGGGAAGTAGTGAAAAACTGTTTTTT
CDR3 protein: CASSQVPQGSSEKLFF

J gene: TRBJ2-1
V gene: TRBV3-1/TRBV3-2
D gene: TRBD1
clone size: -
CDR3 DNA: TGTGCCAGCAGCCAGGCCCGCCCCGGGACAGGGGGGTACGTTGAGCAGTTCTTC
CDR3 protein: CASSQARPGTGGYVEQFF

J gene: TRBJ1-2
V gene: TRBV6-2/TRBV6-3
D gene: -
clone size: -
CDR3 DNA: TGTGCCAGCAGTTACCTGGACAGCTATGGCTACACCTTC
CDR3 protein: CASSYLDSYGYTF

J gene: TRBJ1-2
V gene: TRBV9
D gene: -
clone size: -
CDR3 DNA: TGTGCCAGCAGCGGATCCAAGGCCCTCGGGGAAGGCTACACCTTC
CDR3 protein: CASSGSKALGEGYTF

J gene: TRBJ1-3
V gene: TRBV21-1
D gene: -
clone size: -
CDR3 DNA: TGTGCCAGCAGCAAGAACGGGAGAAACACCATATATTTT
CDR3 protein: CASSKNGRNTIYF

J gene: TRBJ1-1
V gene: TRBV18
D gene: -
clone size: -
CDR3 DNA: TGTGCCAGCTCACCACCCGGGCGACCAAACACTGAAGCTTTCTTT
CDR3 protein: CASSPPGRPNTEAFF

J gene: TRBJ2-7
V gene: TRBV6-2/TRBV6-3
D gene: TRBD1
clone size: -
CDR3 DNA: TGTGCCAGCAGTTTCCCCGGGACAGGGATGGTCTCATACGAGCAGTACTTC
CDR3 protein: CASSFPGTGMVSYEQYF

J gene: TRBJ2-7
V gene: TRBV5-4
D gene: -
clone size: -
CDR3 DNA: TGTGCCAGCAGTTTTCAGGGGGGGATGAGCTCCTACGAGCAGTACTTC
CDR3 protein: CASSFQGGMSSYEQYF

J gene: TRBJ2-1
V gene: TRBV7-2
D gene: -
clone size: once
CDR3 DNA: TGTGCCAGCAGCTTGGCCCCCAACAGGGCGGGTGAGCAGTTCTTC
CDR3 protein: CASSLAPNRAGEQFF

J gene: TRBJ2-1
V gene: TRBV9
D gene: -
clone size: once
CDR3 DNA: TGTGCCAGCAGCGTCCGGCGGAGCGGGCTATACAATGAGCAGTTCTTC
CDR3 protein: CASSVRRSGLYNEQFF

J gene: TRBJ2-1
V gene: TRBV7-9
D gene: TRBD2
clone size: -
CDR3 DNA: TGTGCCAGCAGAGCTAGCGGGGTGAACAATGAGCAGTTCTTC
CDR3 protein: CASRASGVNNEQFF

J gene: TRBJ1-5
V gene: TRBV28
D gene: -
clone size: -
CDR3 DNA: TGTGCCAGCATAGCCCAGGGAATTGAGCCCCAGCATTTT
CDR3 protein: CASIAQGIEPQHF

J gene: TRBJ1-2
V gene: TRBV5-1
D gene: -
clone size: few
CDR3 DNA: TGCGCCAGCAGCTGGGGTTGGGGTTCCAACTATGGCTACACCTTC
CDR3 protein: CASSWGWGSNYGYTF

J gene: TRBJ1-5
V gene: TRBV6-2/TRBV6-3
D gene: -
clone size: -
CDR3 DNA: TGTGCCAGCAGTTCCATGACAGCTTATAGCAATCAGCCCCAGCATTTT
CDR3 protein: CASSSMTAYSNQPQHF

J gene: TRBJ2-1
V gene: TRBV7-3
D gene: -
clone size: -
CDR3 DNA: TGTGCCAGCAGCTTAAGTACGGGCCGAGGGTACAATGAGCAGTTCTTC
CDR3 protein: CASSLSTGRGYNEQFF

J gene: TRBJ2-1
V gene: TRBV27
D gene: TRBD2
clone size: -
CDR3 DNA: TGTGCCAGCAGGCCGGGACTAGCGAGATACAATGAGCAGTTCTTC
CDR3 protein: CASRPGLARYNEQFF

J gene: TRBJ2-7
V gene: TRBV5-1
D gene: -
clone size: -
CDR3 DNA: TGCGCCAGCAGCCCTACTTCGGGAGCCTCGGACGAGCAGTACTTC
CDR3 protein: CASSPTSGASDEQYF

J gene: TRBJ2-2
V gene: TRBV2
D gene: -
clone size: -
CDR3 DNA: TGTGCCAGCAGTGAGGTGCAGGGGCTGACCGGGGAGCTGTTTTTT
CDR3 protein: CASSEVQGLTGELFF

J gene: TRBJ1-2
V gene: TRBV28
D gene: -
clone size: -
CDR3 DNA: TGTGCCAGCAGATCGGGACGGCTCAGAGGCTACACCTTC
CDR3 protein: CASRSGRLRGYTF

J gene: TRBJ1-4
V gene: TRBV24-1
D gene: TRBD1
clone size: -
CDR3 DNA: TGTGCCACCAGTTATGTGTTAGGGGGCATTAATGAAAAACTGTTTTTT
CDR3 protein: CATSYVLGGINEKLFF

J gene: TRBJ2-3
V gene: TRBV5-1
D gene: -
clone size: few
CDR3 DNA: TGCGCCAGCAGCTTGGGGCAGGCCGCTAGCACAGATACGCAGTATTTT
CDR3 protein: CASSLGQAASTDTQYF

J gene: TRBJ2-7
V gene: TRBV11-1
D gene: -
clone size: -
CDR3 DNA: TGTGCCAGCAGCTCCCCCAAAAAGGGTGTTACCTACGAGCAGTACTTC
CDR3 protein: CASSSPKKGVTYEQYF

J gene: TRBJ2-3
V gene: TRBV7-3
D gene: TRBD2
clone size: -
CDR3 DNA: TGTGCCAGCAGCTTAACAGGCCTAGCGGGAGATACGCAGTATTTT
CDR3 protein: CASSLTGLAGDTQYF

J gene: TRBJ2-7
V gene: TRBV5-4
D gene: -
clone size: -
CDR3 DNA: TGTGCCAGCAGCTTGGAAGGCGGGGGCCCTTTAAATGCCTACGAGCAGTACTTC
CDR3 protein: CASSLEGGGPLNAYEQYF

J gene: TRBJ2-3
V gene: TRBV11-1
D gene: -
clone size: -
CDR3 DNA: TGTGCCAGCAGTCAGGGCCTGTACCCAGATACGCAGTATTTT
CDR3 protein: CASSQGLYPDTQYF

J gene: TRBJ2-5
V gene: TRBV19
D gene: -
clone size: once
CDR3 DNA: TGTGCCAGTAGTTCGCCAACTAGGGGAGAGACCCAGTACTTC
CDR3 protein: CASSSPTRGETQYF